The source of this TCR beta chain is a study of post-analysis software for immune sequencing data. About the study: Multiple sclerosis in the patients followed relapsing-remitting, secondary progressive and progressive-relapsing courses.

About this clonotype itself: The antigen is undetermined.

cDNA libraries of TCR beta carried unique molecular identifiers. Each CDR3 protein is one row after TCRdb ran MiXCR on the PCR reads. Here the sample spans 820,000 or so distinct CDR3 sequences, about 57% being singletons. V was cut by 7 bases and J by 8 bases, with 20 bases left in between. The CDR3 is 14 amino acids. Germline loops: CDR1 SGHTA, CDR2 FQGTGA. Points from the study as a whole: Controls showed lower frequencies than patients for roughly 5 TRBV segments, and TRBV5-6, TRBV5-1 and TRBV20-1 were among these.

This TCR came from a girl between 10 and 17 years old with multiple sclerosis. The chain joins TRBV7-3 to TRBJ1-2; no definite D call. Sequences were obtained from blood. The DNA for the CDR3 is TGTGCCAGCAACTCTGACACCTTACTACGGGGCTACACCTTC. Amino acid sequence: CASNSDTLLRGYTF.